This TCR beta chain was captured in a study of T cells in Graves' hyperthyroidism and ophthalmopathy. What was amplified from RNA transcripts were TCR beta CDR3 regions. First-round RT-PCR of the TCR CDR3 relied on the HTBI primer set. TCRdb recomputed calls from the multiplex PCR reads with MiXCR, one row per CDR3 protein. The sample contains approximately 320,000 distinct CDR3 sequences, roughly 17% of which appear only once. In germline, CDR1 is MNHNS, CDR2 SASEGT. The V end lost 10 bases, the J end lost 6 bases, and 19 bases lay between the germline ends. The CDR3 covers 14 residues. PBMCs were derived from 10 ml fresh peripheral blood. The table lists this clonotype with a few counts.

Sequencing was carried out using blood. V gene TRBV6-1 combines with J gene TRBJ2-1; D perhaps matches TRBD2 (6 bases). The receptor comes from a man aged 25 to 40 with Graves' hyperthyroidism. CDR3 loop: CATIGGLRSNEQFF. CDR3 nucleotides: TGTGCCACCATCGGGGGTCTACGGTCCAATGAGCAGTTCTTC.